The sequence of this T cell receptor beta chain was determined in a study of Tregs in tolerant kidney transplant recipients (dated by TCRdb to between 2018 and 2021). For context, the study as a whole: Before combined kidney and bone marrow transplantation, this study identified donor-specific regulatory T cells using TCRbeta sequencing and then followed those same cells after transplant. TCRbeta repertoire sequencing was used in a few healthy controls to compare several ways of expanding Tregs specific for an allogeneic donor. Findings and caveats that apply to the study as a whole: Biological reproducibility was not directly addressed, though technical replication error appeared minimal. The study was constrained by small patient numbers, and validation of the findings is required in larger populations and under other immunosuppression protocols. Expanding Tregs with activated donor B cells appeared to identify the most biologically relevant and donor-specific TCRbeta repertoire.

Points on this clone: Its recognized antigen is unknown. Base quality data are lacking; no much larger clone is found one base away.

Thawed PBMCs were FACS-sorted into unstimulated Tregs (CD4+CD25+CD127-), CD4+ non-Tregs (CD4+CD25-), CD4 cells and CD8 cells. Healthy control blood was obtained either as purchased buffy coats or from healthy volunteers. Healthy control blood was processed to PBMCs by Ficoll density gradient and cryopreserved, and patient PBMCs were collected before and after transplant. For TCRbeta CDR3 sequencing, genomic DNA from the sorted cells was extracted using the QIAGEN DNeasy Blood and Tissue Kit. High-throughput TCRbeta CDR3 sequencing, which included PCR amplification with bias correction and internal controls, was done commercially through immunoSEQ. In the authors' own workflow: Unique productive TCRbeta sequences were defined by CDR3 nucleotide sequence when primers matched and otherwise by CDR3 amino acid sequence together with Vbeta and Jbeta genes. To correct sorting error, sequences shared between sorted populations at a frequency ratio of 2:1 or less were removed; the rest were assigned to the higher population. Sequences were defined as donor-reactive when expanded at least 5-fold in CFSE-low cells versus unstimulated cells and present at a frequency of at least 0.01% in CFSE-low cells. Repertoire divergence was quantified by Jensen-Shannon divergence calculated from the top 100 TCRbeta sequences ranked by frequency. When a sample had multiple sequencing runs, each run was corrected for sorting error separately and the runs were then pooled. TCRdb took this table from immuneACCESS and kept in-frame rearrangements with V and J called. Such tables lack part of the clones; where checked against another copy, unresolved V genes explain under half of the gap, and the rest is unexplained. D and trimming were read from the DNA, whereas the V and J calls and clone size are those reported in that table. This sample holds some 250,000 clones; 65% to 85% were observed only once. In total, the top ten clones hold about 0.58% of the sample.

Sequenced: CD4+ T cells from blood. This clonotype was obtained from a human donor in good health.

The DNA is as follows: TGTGCCAGCAGCTTAGCCCTGGCAGGGGGAAGCTATGGCTACACCTTC. Translation gives CASSLALAGGSYGYTF. The sequence is built from TRBV7-8 and TRBJ1-2; 7 bases in the junction line up with TRBD1. Unmatched junction bases come to 8, with V trimmed by 0 bases and J by 4 bases. Sequences SGHVS (CDR1) and FQNEAQ (CDR2) are obtained from the germline V gene. The cysteine opens and the phenylalanine closes a CDR3 of 16 amino acids. Just CDR3 DNA is preserved here, 48 bases in frame from base 1. With the portions outside the CDR3 filled from the reference TRBV7-8 and TRBJ1-2 genes, the complete variable region becomes GAGVSQSPRYKVAKRGQDVALRCDPISGHVSLFWYQQALGQGPEFLTYFQNEAQLDKSGLPSDRFFAERPEGSVSTLKIQRTQQEDSAVYLCASSLALAGGSYGYTFGSGTRLTVV.